These 30 T cell receptor beta chains originate from one sample sequenced in a study of blood T cells in healthy people across ages. Primers used in a second PCR of about 7 to 11 cycles were a sample-barcoded 5' primer and a J-beta primer mix. TCRdb analysed the 5' RACE reads with MiXCR anew, one entry per CDR3 protein. Among over 1,500,000 distinct CDR3 sequences listed, around half were seen once. The source material was blood. These receptors all stem from a woman in her 40s in good health.

This chain joins TRBV27 and TRBJ2-5, with D possibly matching TRBD1 (6 bases). This CDR3 is built from 16 residues. CDR1 and CDR2 from the germline V gene are MNHEY and SMNVEV (reference sequence). V was clipped by 6 bases and J by 5 bases, with 22 bases between them. DNA of the CDR3: TGTGCCAGCAGCGTGACAGGCGCCGGTCTCAAGGAGACCCAGTACTTC. Translated, it gives CASSVTGAGLKETQYF.

About this clonotype: A single base separates this from a much larger clone, so it may be a read error. The V gene is TRBV7-2, the J gene TRBJ2-5; a weak D match, TRBD1 (5 bases). The CDR3 is 14 residues long. Germline V gives CDR1 SGHTA, CDR2 FQGNSA. Here the CDR3 reads CASSLLTDQEAQYF. The CDR3 coding sequence is TGTGCCAGCAGCTTATTGACAGATCAAGAGGCCCAGTACTTC.

This clonotype was detected ten times or more. The V call is TRBV5-1, the J call TRBJ1-5; D not resolved. V was cut by 0 bases and J by 0 bases, with 4 bases left in between. Germline CDR1 SGHRS, CDR2 YFSETQ. The CDR3 consists of 14 residues. For the CDR3, the DNA is TGCGCCAGCAGCTTGGAGGGTAGCAATCAGCCCCAGCATTTT. This sequence encodes CASSLEGSNQPQHF.

This chain links TRBV7-2 with TRBJ2-3, with D perhaps being TRBD1 or TRBD2 (7 bases each). The CDR3 spans 17 residues. Per the germline V gene, CDR1 is SGHTA and CDR2 is FQGNSA. The germline V and J ends were trimmed by 4 bases and 6 bases, with 23 bases remaining between them. CDR3 bases: TGTGCCAGCAGCTCGATCAGCGGGACAGCCGGATCGGATACGCAGTATTTT. Its protein is CASSSISGTAGSDTQYF.

As concerns this clonotype: Relative to the germline gene, one junction end is altered; a read error may explain this. Written as DNA, the CDR3 is TGTGCCATCAGCGACTCCAACAGGGATTTGCGAGAGACCCAGTACTTC. Protein product: CAISDSNRDLRETQYF. The rearrangement uses TRBV3-1 and TRBJ2-5, with D perhaps TRBD1 (6 bases). The CDR3 contains 16 residues. Germline values: CDR1 LGHDT, CDR2 YNNKEL (reference sequence).

The rearrangement joins TRBV6-5 to TRBJ2-5, with D perhaps TRBD1 (6 bases). V lost 6 bases, J lost 3 bases, and 17 bases lay in between. CDR1 is MNHEY and CDR2 is SVGAGI in the germline V gene. The CDR3 consists of 15 residues. The CDR3 DNA reads TGTGCCAGCAGCCTCCTGACAGGAGCTAAAGAGACCCAGTACTTC. It yields the protein CASSLLTGAKETQYF.

A few counts support this clonotype. The chain has TRBV21-1 and TRBJ2-5; no check of the table's D call, TRBD1, against the DNA was made. TRBV21-1 is a pseudogene locus. This CDR3 is 15 amino acids long. CDR3 protein: CASSNLRGLQETQYF. In DNA form, the CDR3 reads TGTGCCAGCAGCAACCTCAGGGGACTCCAAGAGACCCAGTACTTC.

This clonotype was recorded a few times. The rearrangement uses TRBV4-2 and TRBJ1-2; D remains unclear. The V gene's germline CDR1 is LGHNA and CDR2 YNFKEQ. Trimming cost V 0 bases and J 4 bases, with 12 bases left between them. The CDR3 contains 15 residues. Here the CDR3 DNA reads TGTGCCAGCAGCCAAGATCTAGAGGTTATCTATGGCTACACCTTC. Translating gives CASSQDLEVIYGYTF.

This clonotype was counted a single time. CDR3 sequence (DNA): TGTGCCATCAGTGACATGGCAGGGGGCTTGTATGGCTACACCTTC. It encodes CAISDMAGGLYGYTF. The chain recombines TRBV10-3 with TRBJ1-2; 8 bases line up with TRBD1. Looked up from germline, CDR1 is ENHRY and CDR2 is SYGVKD. V lost 3 bases to trimming and J lost 5 bases; unmatched junction nucleotides: 8. There are 15 residues in the CDR3.

The chain combines TRBV20-1 with TRBJ1-1; D is unresolved. The V and J ends lost 2 bases and 0 bases respectively, with 16 bases between them. The CDR3 is 16 amino acids. CDR1 is DFQATT and CDR2 is SNEGSKA in the germline V gene (reference sequence). CDR3 coding DNA: TGCAGTGCTAGACCTCGGACGCCCGTCTTGAACACTGAAGCTTTCTTT. Its protein is CSARPRTPVLNTEAFF.

The chain employs TRBV20-1 and TRBJ2-3; TRBD1 aligns across 7 bases. Per germline, CDR1 DFQATT and CDR2 SNEGSKA (reference sequence). CDR3 length equals 12 residues. Losses at the gene ends were 7 bases for V and 1 base for J; bases not matched to a gene: 2. In DNA form, the CDR3 reads TGCAGTGGTACAGGGGGCACAGATACGCAGTATTTT. Its protein is CSGTGGTDTQYF.

V gene TRBV28 combines with J gene TRBJ2-7; 9 nucleotides match TRBD1. CDR3 length: 15 amino acids. V was pared by 6 bases and J by 2 bases, with 8 bases of the junction left unmatched. The V gene's germline CDR1 is MDHEN and CDR2 SYDVKM. CDR3 sequence: CASSLGTGNPYEQYF. The CDR3 bases are TGTGCCAGCAGCCTAGGGACAGGGAACCCCTACGAGCAGTACTTC.

The rearrangement joins TRBV7-2 to TRBJ2-7; no firm D call. Trimming took off 3 bases at V and 3 bases at J, with 9 bases between the two ends. Germline CDR1 is SGHTA and CDR2 is FQGNSA. This CDR3 is 13 amino acids long. In nucleotides, the CDR3 is TGTGCCAGCAGCTTTGGGCAGCACTACGAGCAGTACTTC. Amino acids: CASSFGQHYEQYF.

This clonotype was counted only a few times. The chain employs TRBV4-2 and TRBJ1-2, with 7 bases lining up with TRBD1. The CDR3 is 13 amino acids. V dropped 4 bases and J dropped 5; count of bases not matched to a gene: 4. Germline V gives CDR1 LGHNA, CDR2 YNFKEQ. CDR3 nucleotide sequence: TGTGCCAGCAGCCCTACGGGACAGTATGGCTACACCTTC. As protein: CASSPTGQYGYTF.

This chain uses TRBV6-2 or TRBV6-3 with TRBJ2-1, with a possible D match to TRBD2 (7 bases). The CDR3 covers 16 residues. Germline CDR1 is MNHEY and CDR2 is SVGEGT. V was pared by 5 bases and J by 7 bases, with 21 bases between. DNA of the CDR3: TGTGCCAGCAGTACCCGAGTTGAGGGGGGGCTAAATGAGCAGTTCTTC. Encoded protein: CASSTRVEGGLNEQFF.

A few counts support this clonotype. This chain joins TRBV7-2 and TRBJ2-7; TRBD1 matches 7 bases. Losses at the gene ends were 0 bases for V and 3 bases for J; bases not matched to a gene: 2. CDR3 size: 14 residues. Germline CDR1 reads SGHTA; CDR2 reads FQGNSA. Written as DNA, the CDR3 is TGTGCCAGCAGCTTAGCGCACAGGGGCTACGAGCAGTACTTC. Protein product: CASSLAHRGYEQYF.

The chain couples TRBV5-6 to TRBJ2-7; TRBD1 matches 10 bases. The J call is doubtful: the DNA matches TRBJ2-5 better. CDR3 length equals 15 residues. CDR1 is SGHDT, CDR2 YYEEEE, per germline. Here the CDR3 reads CASSTTGTGVETQYF. Here the CDR3 DNA reads TGTGCCAGCAGCACCACCGGGACAGGGGTGGAGACCCAGTACTTC.

A few counts support this clonotype. The chain has TRBV5-1 and TRBJ2-4, with 9 positions matching TRBD1. The V gene's germline CDR1 is SGHRS and CDR2 YFSETQ. The CDR3 extends over 14 amino acids. Trimming removed 2 bases from V and 6 bases from J; junction bases left unmatched: 3. Here the CDR3 reads CASSLQGAPNIQYF. The CDR3 DNA reads TGCGCCAGCAGCTTACAGGGGGCTCCAAACATTCAGTACTTC.

CDR3 coding DNA: TGCAGTGCTAGTAGGACAGGGTGGGGGGTATGGCAGTACTTC. It is translated as CSASRTGWGVWQYF. The chain has TRBV20-1 and TRBJ2-7; 8 bases are a match to TRBD1. There are 14 residues in the CDR3. Trimming removed 3 bases from V and 9 bases from J; junction bases left unmatched: 13. The germline CDR1 and CDR2 sequences are DFQATT and SNEGSKA (reference sequence).

V gene TRBV7-2 combines with J gene TRBJ2-1; D may correspond to TRBD1 or TRBD2 (6 bases each). The CDR3 is 12 amino acids. The germline CDR1 and CDR2 sequences are SGHTA and FQGNSA. V lost 5 bases and J 13 bases, leaving 15 bases between the germline ends. The CDR3 DNA is TGTGCCAGCAGCCAAACGAGGGGGGATCAGTTCTTC. Its protein is CASSQTRGDQFF.

The gene calls are TRBV3-1 and TRBJ1-6; D is unclear. Germline CDR1 reads LGHDT; CDR2 reads YNNKEL (reference sequence). Trimming pared 2 bases from V and 3 bases from J, leaving 8 bases between. This CDR3 contains 15 residues. CDR3 nucleotide sequence: TGTGCCAGCAGCCAATCGCTCCTCTATAATTCACCCCTCCACTTT. This translates into CASSQSLLYNSPLHF.

The V gene is TRBV4-1, the J gene TRBJ1-5; D not certain. The V end lost 1 base, the J end lost 1 base, and 8 bases lay between the germline ends. The CDR3 has 15 residues. Germline loops: CDR1 MGHRA, CDR2 YSYEKL. This CDR3 is CASSQVSSSNQPQHF. The CDR3 region has the DNA TGCGCCAGCAGCCAAGTAAGCAGCAGCAATCAGCCCCAGCATTTT.

The chain couples TRBV7-9 to TRBJ1-2; D gene uncertain. CDR1 and CDR2 from the germline V gene are SEHNR and FQNEAQ (reference sequence). Between the trimmed V and J ends, which lost 1 base and 4 bases, there was a span of 13 bases. CDR3 length equals 15 residues. Here the CDR3 reads CASSLGSVVFYGYTF. Here the CDR3 DNA reads TGTGCCAGCAGCTTAGGATCGGTGGTCTTCTATGGCTACACCTTC.

The chain is built from TRBV29-1 and TRBJ2-5; weak D call: TRBD2 (5 bases). Germline values: CDR1 SQVTM, CDR2 ANQGSEA. The CDR3 is 11 residues long. V shed 6 bases and J shed 5 bases, with 10 bases lying between them. The CDR3 region has the DNA TGCAGCGTACCCAGGAGGGAGACCCAGTACTTC. Translating gives CSVPRRETQYF.

The chain is built from TRBV7-3 and TRBJ2-3, with TRBD1 matching over 9 bases. The germline CDR1 and CDR2 sequences are SGHTA and FQGTGA. With V trimmed by 2 bases and J by 2 bases, 14 bases remained unmatched. The CDR3 is made up of 19 amino acids. The chain's CDR3 is CASSLRDRESPGPTDTQYF. CDR3 sequence (DNA): TGTGCCAGCAGCTTACGGGACAGGGAATCCCCTGGCCCCACAGATACGCAGTATTTT.

The genes are TRBV20-1 and TRBJ1-1; 7 bases agree with TRBD1. Unmatched junction bases numbered 11, after V lost 1 base and J lost 3 bases. The CDR3 has 16 amino acids. Germline CDR1 and CDR2: DFQATT and SNEGSKA (reference sequence). CDR3 amino acids: CSARVWRGGLHTEAFF. Written as DNA, the CDR3 is TGCAGTGCTAGAGTTTGGCGAGGGGGCCTACACACTGAAGCTTTCTTT.

The chain is built from TRBV7-2 and TRBJ1-1, with TRBD1 matching 9 bases. Germline V CDR1 and CDR2: SGHTA, FQGNSA. The CDR3 contains 13 residues. Losses at the gene ends were 6 bases for V and 4 bases for J; bases not matched to a gene: 3. The CDR3 region is CASRQGQGTEAFF. CDR3 nucleotides: TGTGCCAGCAGACAGGGACAGGGCACTGAAGCTTTCTTT. Full variable domain (missing parts from reference TRBV7-2 and TRBJ1-1): GAGVSQSPSNKVTEKGKDVELRCDPISGHTALYWYRQSLGQGLEFLIYFQGNSAPDKSGLPSDRFSAERTGGSVSTLTIQRTQQEDSAVYLCASRQGQGTEAFFGQGTRLTVV.

This clonotype was recorded a few times. The genes are TRBV5-1 and TRBJ2-1; no clear D. Trimming removed 0 bases from V and 5 bases from J, with 9 bases in between. The germline gives CDR1 SGHRS, CDR2 YFSETQ. This CDR3 comprises 14 residues. The CDR3 sequence is CASSLDGANNEQFF. CDR3 bases: TGCGCCAGCAGCTTGGACGGAGCGAACAATGAGCAGTTCTTC.

In this sample, this clonotype turned up a few times. This sequence joins TRBV5-1 and TRBJ1-1, with D perhaps matching TRBD1 (6 bases). There are 14 residues in the CDR3. V dropped 4 bases and J dropped 0 bases, with 10 bases sitting between them. Germline V gives CDR1 SGHRS, CDR2 YFSETQ. The CDR3, as DNA: TGCGCCAGCAGCATGGACAGCCTGAACACTGAAGCTTTCTTT. It translates to CASSMDSLNTEAFF.

V is TRBV6-6 and J is TRBJ2-6; D remains ambiguous. The CDR3 has 16 amino acids. Trimming removed 6 bases from V and 2 bases from J, with 14 bases in between. Germline lookup yields CDR1 MNHNY and CDR2 SVGAGI (reference sequence). The CDR3 sequence: CASRGISGAGANVLTF. Here the CDR3 DNA reads TGTGCCAGCAGAGGGATCTCAGGAGCTGGGGCCAACGTCCTGACTTTC.